A single sample gave rise to the 8 T cell receptor beta chains below, sequenced in a study of blood T cell repertoires in COVID-19. The assay was immunoSEQ multiplex PCR, and TCRdb's table has in-frame clones only and misses some. Found here are some 200,000 clones, approximately 80% of them singletons; the top ten hold 7.5% to 9%. Sequenced input: peripheral blood. These receptors were collected from a woman aged 80 or over with COVID-19, enrolled during active disease.

This clone has a single count. This rearrangement joins TRBV24-1 to TRBJ2-5; 7 nucleotides line up with TRBD2. This CDR3 is 15 amino acids long. CDR1 KGHDR and CDR2 SFDVKD come from the germline V gene. V lost 9 bases to trimming and J lost 5 bases; unmatched junction nucleotides: 14. CDR3 amino acids: CATGGEAGLPETQYF. DNA for the CDR3: TGTGCCACCGGAGGGGAAGCGGGACTACCGGAGACCCAGTACTTC.

This chain joins TRBV27 and TRBJ2-2; weak D call: TRBD2 (5 bases). V was shortened by 1 base and J by 4 bases, with 10 bases between the two germline ends. Germline CDR1 and CDR2: MNHEY and SMNVEV (reference sequence). The CDR3 has 15 residues. Here the CDR3 reads CASSLYGLTTGELFF. In nucleotides, the CDR3 is TGTGCCAGCAGTTTATACGGACTTACCACCGGGGAGCTGTTTTTT.

The chain is built from TRBV19 and TRBJ2-1, with TRBD2 matching 10 bases. The germline gives CDR1 LNHDA, CDR2 SQIVND (reference sequence). CDR3 length: 16 amino acids. J lost 5 bases, V lost 7 bases, and 11 bases had no gene match. CDR3 loop: CASTTLGLAQDNEQFF. In nucleotides, the CDR3 is TGTGCCAGTACCACCCTGGGACTAGCGCAGGACAATGAGCAGTTCTTC.

This sequence joins TRBV14 and TRBJ2-1; no definite D call. V was pared by 4 bases and J by 8 bases, with 12 bases between. Per the germline V gene, CDR1 is SGHDN and CDR2 is FVKESK. This CDR3 is built from 13 residues. The CDR3 DNA sequence: TGTGCCAGCAGCCTGACCCGACGGGATGAGCAGTTCTTC. It encodes CASSLTRRDEQFF.

The V call is TRBV5-1, the J call TRBJ2-1; 10 nucleotides line up with TRBD2. Germline trimming cut 5 bases from V and 1 base from J; bases unmatched to any gene: 3. Germline values: CDR1 SGHRS, CDR2 YFSETQ. This CDR3 comprises 15 residues. The CDR3: CASRLAGRSYNEQFF. The CDR3 DNA follows: TGCGCCAGCAGACTAGCGGGGAGATCCTACAATGAGCAGTTCTTC.

The V call is TRBV5-1, the J call TRBJ1-2; D possibly corresponds to TRBD1 (5 bases). Trimming pared 3 bases from V and 10 bases from J, leaving 10 bases between. Per the germline V gene, CDR1 is SGHRS and CDR2 is YFSETQ. This CDR3 region has 11 residues. The CDR3, as DNA: TGCGCCAGCAGCTCCGACAGTTTCTACACCTTC. Protein: CASSSDSFYTF.

This CDR3 reads CASHADRPSALHF. The DNA of the CDR3 is TGTGCCAGCCACGCGGACAGGCCATCGGCCCTCCACTTT. The rearrangement uses TRBV5-4 and TRBJ1-6; 7 bases align to TRBD1. Germline CDR1 and CDR2: SGHNT and YYREEE (reference sequence). Germline trimming cut 7 bases from V and 14 bases from J; bases unmatched to any gene: 12. This CDR3 is built from 13 residues.

The V gene is TRBV7-2, the J gene TRBJ1-5, with D possibly TRBD1 on 6 matching bases. Between the trimmed V and J ends, which lost 2 bases and 2 bases, there was a span of 13 bases. The CDR3 extends over 16 amino acids. Germline values: CDR1 SGHTA, CDR2 FQGNSA. CDR3 sequence (DNA): TGTGCCAGCAGCTTACATGGGGGCGCGGGCAATCAGCCCCAGCATTTT. As protein: CASSLHGGAGNQPQHF.